The sample holds many counts of the clone carrying this T cell receptor beta chain. Its antigen remains unidentified. These data come from a study of CD8 T cells in ankylosing spondylitis. Study outcomes and limitations: Reported data indicate significant enrichment of disease-linked clones within matched ankylosing spondylitis synovial fluid. Disease-associated clonotypes exhibited CD8+ identity and were relatively infrequent in peripheral blood. A motif of roughly eight highly homologous TCR beta variants was seen as apparently characteristic of ankylosing spondylitis blood.

TCRdb reprocessed the 5' RACE reads via MiXCR and lists one record per CDR3 protein. The sample has about 300,000 distinct CDR3 sequences, approximately 10% seen once. This TCR was sampled from a female donor with ankylosing spondylitis or in good health (not recorded which). Sample: blood, either unsorted or a sorted T cell fraction (not recorded which).

The CDR3 region is CSALSKAIQPQHF. In nucleotides, the CDR3 is TGCAGTGCCCTCAGTAAGGCAATCCAGCCCCAGCATTTT. V usage is TRBV20-1 and J usage is TRBJ1-5; D gene ambiguous. The length of the CDR3 is 13 residues. Trimming took 6 bases from V and 7 from J, leaving 16 bases between them. Looked up from germline, CDR1 is DFQATT and CDR2 is SNEGSKA (reference sequence).